Each of the 9 T cell receptor beta chains below was sequenced from the same sample in a study of post-analysis software for immune sequencing data. Study findings and constraints: With TRBV5-6, TRBV5-1 and TRBV20-1 included, about five TRBV segments were more frequent in patients than in controls.

For these receptors, no antigen is known. The TCR beta cDNA libraries contained unique molecular identifiers. TCRdb reanalysed the PCR reads using MiXCR and keeps one entry per CDR3 protein. In the table there are about 570,000 distinct CDR3 sequences, around 31% of which are singletons. The specimen sequenced was blood. Every receptor here comes from a girl aged 2 to 17 with multiple sclerosis.

V gene TRBV2 combines with J gene TRBJ1-5, with D hard to call. CDR3 length: 15 amino acids. Per the germline V gene, CDR1 is SNHLY and CDR2 is FYNNEI. V shed 2 bases and J shed 7 bases, with 15 bases lying between them. The CDR3 sequence: CASSELRPPEQPQHF. The CDR3 bases are TGTGCCAGCAGTGAACTACGTCCCCCGGAACAGCCCCAGCATTTT.

For the CDR3, the DNA is TGCAGTGCCGGGGGCCCGGGCAATGAGCAGTTCTTC. Encoded protein: CSAGGPGNEQFF. The chain uses TRBV20-1 and TRBJ2-1; D may correspond to TRBD1 or TRBD2 (6 bases each). Trimming pared 6 bases from V and 6 bases from J, leaving 12 bases between. Germline V CDR1 and CDR2: DFQATT, SNEGSKA (reference sequence). This CDR3 contains 12 residues.

In this sample, this clonotype turned up a few times. The V gene is TRBV4-1, the J gene TRBJ1-5; 8 bases map to TRBD1. The CDR3 totals 16 residues. Germline V gene data show CDR1 as MGHRA and CDR2 as YSYEKL. Trimming took 1 base from V and 0 from J; bases not matched to a gene: 2. The CDR3 DNA is TGCGCCAGCAGCCAAGCGGACAGGGATAGCAATCAGCCCCAGCATTTT. Encoded protein: CASSQADRDSNQPQHF.

This clonotype was counted only a few times. The chain is built from TRBV11-2 and TRBJ2-2; D call uncertain. V gave up 2 bases and J gave up 6 bases, with 4 bases separating them. Germline V gene data show CDR1 as SGHAT and CDR2 as FQNNGV. The CDR3 is made up of 12 amino acids. The CDR3 spells CASSLIAGELFF. The DNA of the CDR3 is TGTGCCAGCAGCTTAATTGCCGGGGAGCTGTTTTTT.

This clonotype was detected only once. The V and J genes are TRBV14 and TRBJ2-5; D possibly corresponds to TRBD2 (6 bases). Germline CDR1 and CDR2: SGHDN and FVKESK. V dropped 0 bases and J dropped 9 bases, with 14 bases sitting between them. The CDR3 runs to 14 residues. The CDR3 DNA reads TGTGCCAGCAGCCAAGATGGGAGGCAGATCGCCCAGTACTTC. The encoded protein is CASSQDGRQIAQYF.

The gene calls are TRBV20-1 and TRBJ1-5; D not certain. V was pared by 2 bases and J by 3 bases, with 8 bases between. Germline CDR1 and CDR2: DFQATT and SNEGSKA (reference sequence). The CDR3 length is 13 residues. As DNA, the CDR3 is TGCAGTGCTAGACGGCAGAACAATCAGCCCCAGCATTTT. Residues: CSARRQNNQPQHF.

This clonotype was found a few times. Just one base apart from a much larger clone, this may be a read error. The chain recombines TRBV20-1 with TRBJ2-5; 11 bases fit TRBD2. The germline CDR1 and CDR2 sequences are DFQATT and SNEGSKA (reference sequence). The CDR3 extends over 15 amino acids. V was clipped by 6 bases and J by 11 bases; unmatched bases: 17. CDR3 amino acids: CSASRTSGFYNEQYF. As DNA, the CDR3 is TGCAGTGCAAGCCGGACTAGCGGGTTTTACAATGAGCAGTACTTC.

The CDR3 sequence: CASIPLANGEDTQYF. In nucleotides, the CDR3 is TGTGCCAGCATACCTTTGGCTAACGGGGAAGATACGCAGTATTTT. The V gene is TRBV27, the J gene TRBJ2-3; D is possibly TRBD2 (5 bases). The CDR3 has 15 residues. CDR1 MNHEY and CDR2 SMNVEV come from the germline V gene (reference sequence). V was trimmed by 7 bases and J by 5 bases, leaving 19 bases between them.

The chain combines TRBV4-2 with TRBJ2-3; D tentatively reads TRBD1 or TRBD2 (5 bases each). Germline V gene sequence: CDR1 LGHNA, CDR2 YNFKEQ. V shed 4 bases and J shed 3 bases, with 14 bases lying between them. The CDR3 covers 15 residues. CDR3 nucleotide sequence: TGTGCCAGCAGCCCGGGACCCGCCCAGACAGATACGCAGTATTTT. Translation gives CASSPGPAQTDTQYF.